This entry describes one T cell receptor beta chain. No antigen is known for it. The PCR was carried out with 60 Vbeta primers and 13 Jbeta primers. The method was immunoSEQ multiplex PCR; TCRdb's version includes in-frame clones alone and lacks a portion of them. The table shows over 100,000 clones, with over 60% occurring only once. The CDR3 consists of 13 residues. Germline V gives CDR1 MNHEY, CDR2 SVGAGI. The ends were cut back, 5 bases at V and 3 bases at J, with 8 bases in the middle. This sample was included in a study of cytomegalovirus exposure and HLA in healthy donors. Study-wide results and limits: For TCR beta chains, V- and J-gene trimming was later linked to a missense DCLRE1C variant.

The chain employs TRBV6-5 and TRBJ2-4; D is unresolved. This TCR came from a young man in good health and CMV-seropositive. Sequenced material: PBMCs. This CDR3 reads CASSRLDKNIQYF. CDR3 bases: TGTGCCAGCAGTCGGTTAGACAAAAACATTCAGTACTTC.